What follows are 32 T cell receptor beta chains derived from one specimen sequenced in a study of T cell repertoires in cytomegalovirus infection. Their recognized antigens are unknown. One entry per CDR3 protein, called by TCRdb with MiXCR from the reads. The sample lists roughly 500,000 distinct CDR3 sequences, 30% to 40% seen once, with roughly 17% in the top ten. Material: cultured PBMCs, obtained from culture after CMV antigen stimulation. These receptors originate from a human donor in good health (CMV status not recorded). Some clones in this sample may be carry-over from other donors' samples.

The chain carries TRBV9 and TRBJ2-1; D not resolved. V dropped 0 bases and J dropped 6 bases, with 4 bases sitting between them. The CDR3 is made up of 12 amino acids. Germline V gene data show CDR1 as SGDLS and CDR2 as YYNGEE. The CDR3 coding sequence is TGTGCCAGCAGCGTAGAATTCAATGAGCAGTTCTTC. Protein product: CASSVEFNEQFF.

The sample holds many counts of this clonotype. The rearrangement links TRBV2 to TRBJ2-4, with D perhaps matching TRBD2 (5 bases). Germline-derived CDR1 and CDR2 are SNHLY and FYNNEI. Trimming pared 4 bases from V and 7 bases from J, leaving 11 bases between. The CDR3 has 13 residues. The chain's CDR3 is CASSAGRGNIQYF. DNA for the CDR3: TGTGCCAGCAGTGCTGGGCGCGGGAACATTCAGTACTTC.

This clonotype was counted ten times or more. V usage is TRBV7-8 and J usage is TRBJ2-1; TRBD2 agrees at 9 bases. CDR1 is SGHVS, CDR2 FQNEAQ, per germline. Germline trimming cut 5 bases from V and 8 bases from J; bases unmatched to any gene: 10. The CDR3 covers 15 residues. CDR3 nucleotide sequence: TGTGCCAGCAGCCGGGCGGGACTAGCTACCGATGAGCAGTTCTTC. Translated, it gives CASSRAGLATDEQFF.

This clonotype was seen ten or more times. The chain uses TRBV7-2 and TRBJ1-4; 9 bases are a match to TRBD1. J gave up 8 bases and V 1 base, and 5 bases lay outside the gene matches. This CDR3 region has 15 residues. Germline values: CDR1 SGHTA, CDR2 FQGNSA. The CDR3 DNA reads as TGTGCCAGCAGCTTAGGGGACAGGGTTCGAGAAAAACTGTTTTTT. Protein sequence: CASSLGDRVREKLFF.

This clonotype appeared a few times. The rearrangement uses TRBV7-8 and TRBJ2-7, with TRBD2 identical over 7 bases. The CDR3 contains 17 residues. Germline V gene sequence: CDR1 SGHVS, CDR2 FQNEAQ. The V and J ends lost 1 base and 0 bases, in that order; junction bases with no gene match: 9. The CDR3 sequence: CASSLGVGGGNSYEQYF. The CDR3 DNA is TGTGCCAGCAGCTTAGGAGTGGGGGGGGGAAACTCCTACGAGCAGTACTTC.

This clonotype was seen just once. This chain uses TRBV4-3 with TRBJ1-4; tentatively, D is TRBD1 (6 bases). Trimming stripped 1 base from V and 4 bases from J, with 10 bases between. CDR3 length: 15 residues. CDR1 is LGHNA and CDR2 is YSLEER in the germline V gene. The CDR3: CASSQAGADNEKLFF. As DNA, the CDR3 is TGCGCCAGCAGCCAAGCGGGGGCTGATAATGAAAAACTGTTTTTT.

The sample holds many counts of this clonotype. The chain has TRBV7-2 and TRBJ2-1; 7 bases match TRBD2. Trimming at V came to 0 bases and at J to 9 bases, leaving 5 bases not matched to a gene. There are 14 residues in the CDR3. The germline CDR1 and CDR2 sequences are SGHTA and FQGNSA. Written as DNA, the CDR3 is TGTGCCAGCAGCTTAGCGGGAGGGCCGGTTGAGCAGTTCTTC. Protein product: CASSLAGGPVEQFF.

This clonotype was counted a few times. The chain recombines TRBV25-1 with TRBJ2-3; possibly TRBD2 for D (5 bases). This CDR3 has 13 amino acids. Germline V gives CDR1 MGHDK, CDR2 SYGVNS. The V and J ends lost 5 bases and 8 bases respectively, with 14 bases between them. The CDR3 nucleotides are TGTGCCAGCAGTTTAGGGAGACTGGCTACGCAGTATTTT. Its protein product is CASSLGRLATQYF.

The chain carries TRBV2 and TRBJ1-5; D possibly corresponds to TRBD1 (5 bases). The germline V gene has CDR1 SNHLY and CDR2 FYNNEI. This CDR3 contains 14 residues. V was trimmed by 6 bases and J by 0 bases, leaving 9 bases between them. The CDR3 DNA reads as TGTGCCAGCAGAAGCAGGGTTAGCAATCAGCCCCAGCATTTT. It translates to CASRSRVSNQPQHF.

This clonotype was recorded a few times. The rearrangement uses TRBV2 and TRBJ1-5; D is unresolved. V was trimmed by 3 bases and J by 3 bases, leaving 6 bases between them. The CDR3 is 13 residues long. The germline CDR1 and CDR2 sequences are SNHLY and FYNNEI. The CDR3 nucleotides read TGTGCCAGCAGTGATGACCTCAATCAGCCCCAGCATTTT. Residues: CASSDDLNQPQHF.

This clonotype was seen once. The rearrangement joins TRBV4-1 to TRBJ2-2; TRBD1 matches at 7 bases. Germline assignment: CDR1 MGHRA and CDR2 YSYEKL. With 8 bases clipped from V and 5 bases from J, the junction kept 14 bases outside the gene matches. This CDR3 has 16 amino acids. As DNA, the CDR3 is TGCGCCAGCGAAAAATCCTCCGGGACAGCAACCGGGGAGCTGTTTTTT. This gives the protein CASEKSSGTATGELFF.

The chain couples TRBV11-2 to TRBJ2-3, with D maybe TRBD1 (5 bases). There are 16 residues in the CDR3. V lost 4 bases, J lost 1 base, and 15 bases lay in between. Germline CDR1 and CDR2: SGHAT and FQNNGV. The CDR3 DNA reads TGTGCCAGCAGCTCGAAGATGACGACAGGCACAGATACGCAGTATTTT. Translation: CASSSKMTTGTDTQYF. The complete variable domain, with remaining parts taken from reference TRBV11-2 and TRBJ2-3, reads EAGVAQSPRYKIIEKRQSVAFWCNPISGHATLYWYQQILGQGPKLLIQFQNNGVVDDSQLPKDRFSAERLKGVDSTLKIQPAKLEDSAVYLCASSSKMTTGTDTQYFGPGTRLTVL.

The gene calls are TRBV19 and TRBJ2-7; D perhaps matches TRBD2 (6 bases). Trimming left V 8 bases short and J 6 bases short, with 20 bases between. This CDR3 region has 14 residues. Germline V gene sequence: CDR1 LNHDA, CDR2 SQIVND (reference sequence). CDR3 sequence reads: CASDQGGTYVEQYF. The CDR3 coding sequence is TGTGCCAGTGATCAGGGCGGGACCTATGTCGAGCAGTACTTC.

The chain combines TRBV5-4 with TRBJ2-3, with D possibly being TRBD1 or TRBD2 (6 bases each). V lost 5 bases and J lost 3, with 16 bases in between. The germline V gene has CDR1 SGHNT and CDR2 YYREEE (reference sequence). The CDR3 is 15 residues long. The CDR3 nucleotides are TGTGCCAGCAGAACCCAAAGAGGGGGGACAGATACGCAGTATTTT. This translates into CASRTQRGGTDTQYF.

This rearrangement joins TRBV4-3 to TRBJ1-6; 8 nucleotides match TRBD1. Germline values: CDR1 LGHNA, CDR2 YSLEER. The ends lost 0 bases at V and 0 bases at J; junction bases unmatched: 10. The CDR3 runs 20 residues. This CDR3 reads CASSQENRDRPSSYNSPLHF. The CDR3, as DNA: TGCGCCAGCAGCCAAGAGAACCGGGACAGGCCGAGCTCCTATAATTCACCCCTCCACTTT.

CDR3 bases: TGTGCCAGCAGCCTTGACAGGGCGATCAGCTCCTACAATGAGCAGTTCTTC. Protein: CASSLDRAISSYNEQFF. The V and J genes are TRBV7-9 and TRBJ2-1; TRBD1 agrees at 7 bases. Germline CDR1 SEHNR, CDR2 FQNEAQ (reference sequence). The J segment lost 0 bases and the V segment lost 5 bases, leaving 10 bases of the junction unmatched. This CDR3 spans 17 amino acids.

There are a few counts of this clonotype. The chain is built from TRBV6-5 and TRBJ2-1; TRBD2 matches 15 bases. The V segment lost 7 bases and the J segment 0 bases; nucleotides outside the gene matches: 16. The CDR3 spans 21 residues. Germline CDR1 and CDR2: MNHEY and SVGAGI. In nucleotides, the CDR3 is TGTGCCAGCACCCTGGGAGGGACTAGCGGGAGGCGACTCCCCTCCTACAATGAGCAGTTCTTC. Translation: CASTLGGTSGRRLPSYNEQFF.

The rearrangement uses TRBV7-2 and TRBJ2-7, with 7 positions matching TRBD2. Losses at the gene ends were 7 bases for V and 5 bases for J; bases not matched to a gene: 8. The CDR3 totals 13 residues. CDR1 and CDR2 from the germline V gene are SGHTA and FQGNSA. CDR3 loop: CASTQGGADEQYF. In nucleotides, the CDR3 is TGTGCCAGCACCCAGGGAGGGGCAGACGAGCAGTACTTC.

This clonotype was found a few times. The chain carries TRBV27 and TRBJ2-3; TRBD1 matches 9 bases. The CDR3 is 14 residues long. V dropped 5 bases and J dropped 3; count of bases not matched to a gene: 3. CDR1 MNHEY and CDR2 SMNVEV come from the germline V gene (reference sequence). DNA of the CDR3: TGTGCCAGCAGTCAACAGGGGGCGACAGATACGCAGTATTTT. Translated, it gives CASSQQGATDTQYF.

The chain recombines TRBV6-5 with TRBJ1-1; D is undetermined. V was trimmed by 6 bases and J by 7 bases, leaving 18 bases between them. The CDR3 is made up of 14 amino acids. Germline V gene lookup returns CDR1 MNHEY and CDR2 SVGAGI. The CDR3 is CASSFQDGSNEAFF. CDR3 DNA: TGTGCCAGCAGCTTCCAGGACGGATCAAATGAAGCTTTCTTT.

This clonotype appeared many times. The chain employs TRBV10-3 and TRBJ1-1; D perhaps matches TRBD1 (6 bases). V was cut by 2 bases and J by 7 bases, with 14 bases left in between. The CDR3 totals 14 residues. Germline assignment: CDR1 ENHRY and CDR2 SYGVKD. This CDR3 is CAISERQEQGEAFF. CDR3 DNA sequence: TGTGCCATCAGTGAGAGACAGGAACAGGGTGAAGCTTTCTTT.

This clonotype was recorded a few times. The V call is TRBV7-9, the J call TRBJ2-1, with 8 bases aligning to TRBD1. This CDR3 is 15 amino acids long. Losses at the gene ends were 3 bases for V and 3 bases for J; bases not matched to a gene: 4. Germline lookup yields CDR1 SEHNR and CDR2 FQNEAQ (reference sequence). CDR3 sequence: CASSFPDRGYNEQFF. The CDR3, as DNA: TGTGCCAGCAGCTTTCCCGACAGGGGCTACAATGAGCAGTTCTTC.

The chain carries TRBV7-6 and TRBJ2-1; D unclear. Looked up from germline, CDR1 is SGHVS and CDR2 is FNYEAQ. The germline V and J ends were trimmed by 5 bases and 9 bases, with 14 bases remaining between them. The CDR3 has 13 residues. DNA of the CDR3: TGTGCCAGCAGCGACTCTCGTGGCGGTGAGCAGTTCTTC. It is translated as CASSDSRGGEQFF.

CDR3 amino acids: CASSPQGGPSDTQYF. The CDR3 nucleotides read TGTGCCAGCAGCCCGCAGGGAGGGCCATCAGATACGCAGTATTTT. V is TRBV5-4 and J is TRBJ2-3; TRBD2 matches at 7 bases. This CDR3 is built from 15 residues. CDR1 is SGHNT, CDR2 YYREEE, per germline (reference sequence). Unmatched junction bases numbered 9, after V lost 4 bases and J lost 4 bases.

The chain couples TRBV7-8 to TRBJ1-5; D is uncertain. The CDR3 spans 14 residues. Per the germline V gene, CDR1 is SGHVS and CDR2 is FQNEAQ. Trimming shortened V by 5 bases and J by 0 bases, and 8 bases separated the two germline ends. This CDR3 reads CASSRRASNQPQHF. The CDR3 DNA reads as TGTGCCAGCAGCCGCCGGGCTAGCAATCAGCCCCAGCATTTT.

The table lists this clonotype with a few counts. V gene TRBV7-2 combines with J gene TRBJ2-5; D may be TRBD1 or TRBD2 (6 bases each). The CDR3 is 17 amino acids. Germline V gene data show CDR1 as SGHTA and CDR2 as FQGNSA. V lost 1 base, J lost 4 bases, and 19 bases lay in between. CDR3 protein: CASSLGGAGPILETQYF. DNA for the CDR3: TGTGCCAGCAGCTTAGGGGGGGCCGGGCCCATCTTAGAGACCCAGTACTTC.

This clonotype was seen only a few times. The gene calls are TRBV4-1 and TRBJ1-3, with TRBD1 as a possible D gene (6 bases). Trimming took 6 bases from V and 0 from J, leaving 18 bases between them. Germline V CDR1 and CDR2: MGHRA, YSYEKL. This CDR3 comprises 17 residues. The CDR3 spells CASSLDLRGASGNTIYF. The CDR3 DNA reads TGCGCCAGCAGTCTCGACCTCAGGGGCGCCTCTGGAAACACCATATATTTT.

This chain links TRBV7-2 with TRBJ1-2; a weak D match, TRBD1 (5 bases). Trimming pared 0 bases from V and 7 bases from J, leaving 15 bases between. CDR3 length: 15 amino acids. In germline, CDR1 is SGHTA, CDR2 FQGNSA. CDR3 sequence: CASSLAGFDSSGYTF. Written as DNA, the CDR3 is TGTGCCAGCAGCTTAGCGGGTTTTGACAGTAGTGGCTACACCTTC. The full variable domain, in which reference TRBV7-2 and TRBJ1-2 provide the parts outside the CDR3, is GAGVSQSPSNKVTEKGKDVELRCDPISGHTALYWYRQSLGQGLEFLIYFQGNSAPDKSGLPSDRFSAERTGGSVSTLTIQRTQQEDSAVYLCASSLAGFDSSGYTFGSGTRLTVV.

This clonotype was seen only a few times. This sequence joins TRBV5-1 and TRBJ1-1, with D perhaps TRBD1 (6 bases). The CDR3 loop spans 13 amino acids. CDR1 SGHRS and CDR2 YFSETQ come from the germline V gene. The germline V and J ends were trimmed by 8 bases and 0 bases, with 11 bases remaining between them. Written as DNA, the CDR3 is TGCGCCAGTGCGGGACACCTGAACACTGAAGCTTTCTTT. Its translation is CASAGHLNTEAFF.

This clonotype was counted at least ten times. The rearrangement joins TRBV7-2 to TRBJ2-3; 13 nucleotides agree with TRBD2. With V trimmed by 5 bases and J by 5 bases, 4 bases remained unmatched. The germline CDR1 and CDR2 sequences are SGHTA and FQGNSA. The CDR3 loop spans 15 amino acids. Here the CDR3 DNA reads TGTGCCAGCAGCGCAACTAGCGGGAGGGGAGATACGCAGTATTTT. It yields the protein CASSATSGRGDTQYF.

The rearrangement links TRBV15 to TRBJ2-1; TRBD2 matches at 10 bases. Germline CDR1 is LNHNV and CDR2 is YYDKDF (reference sequence). This CDR3 has 14 residues. Unmatched junction bases numbered 7, after V lost 0 bases and J lost 14 bases. The CDR3 nucleotides read TGTGCCACCAGCAGAGATCTAGCGGGAGTAGCGGAGTTCTTC. It codes for CATSRDLAGVAEFF. The whole variable domain, remainder taken from reference TRBV15 and TRBJ2-1, is DAMVIQNPRYQVTQFGKPVTLSCSQTLNHNVMYWYQQKSSQAPKLLFHYYDKDFNNEADTPDNFQSRRPNTSFCFLDIRSPGLGDTAMYLCATSRDLAGVAEFFGPGTRLTVL.

The chain employs TRBV7-8 and TRBJ1-3; D is unclear. Germline V gene data show CDR1 as SGHVS and CDR2 as FQNEAQ. The CDR3 runs 17 residues. The germline V and J ends were trimmed by 2 bases and 0 bases, with 14 bases remaining between them. The CDR3 spells CASSLSSWYSSGNTIYF. DNA for the CDR3: TGTGCCAGCAGCTTAAGTTCTTGGTACAGCTCTGGAAACACCATATATTTT.